The sequence of this TCR beta chain was determined in a study of beta chain features in type 1 diabetes. Study at large: Patient and healthy donor groups were alike in age, gender and cell yields.

With 4 bases clipped from V and 6 bases from J, the junction kept 2 bases outside the gene matches. Germline V gene sequence: CDR1 ENHRY, CDR2 SYGVKD. This CDR3 has 14 residues. Study-level findings and limits: More deletions and fewer insertions at VDJ junctions were found in patients with type 1 diabetes. Amplification by PCR could prefer shorter templates, with the same effect in patients and controls. Significant though moderate, a shortening of TCRB CDR3s appeared in all four CD4+ subsets of Type 1 diabetes patients.

cDNA synthesis used the whole RNA isolate, giving expressed TCRB sequences. The method was immunoSEQ multiplex PCR; TCRdb's version includes in-frame clones alone and lacks a portion of them. The sample records about 47,000 clones, approximately 44% being singletons. Comment on this clone: Its target is unknown.

This chain uses TRBV10-3 with TRBJ2-2; 10 bases are a match to TRBD2. Input material: stem cell memory CD4+ T cells from blood. The source is a man aged 25 to 45 with type 1 diabetes. DNA of the CDR3: TGTGCCATCAGTGCCGGGACTAGCGCCGGGGAGCTGTTTTTT. This translates into CAISAGTSAGELFF.